Listed below are T cell receptor beta chains from one sample, sequenced in a study of neurological immune-mediated disorders. TCRdb recomputed calls from the 5' RACE reads with MiXCR, one row per CDR3 protein. The table shows about 59,000 distinct CDR3 sequences, with less than 25% occurring only once. The specimen sequenced was PBMCs. Source of these receptors: a man aged 55 to 70 with HTLV-1-associated myelopathy (HAM/TSP). Each CDR3 is given with its conserved first and last residue. Each record gives: D gene, J gene, V gene, clone size, CDR3 protein, CDR3 DNA. A D gene is named only where the DNA matches it firmly. Rows may omit the clone size; those that give it use once, few, many or a size class.

D gene: TRBD1
J gene: TRBJ1-2
V gene: TRBV7-8
clone size: many
CDR3 protein: CASSLERTGAYYGYTF
CDR3 DNA: TGTGCCAGCAGCTTAGAGAGGACAGGGGCCTACTATGGCTACACCTTC

D gene: .
J gene: TRBJ2-7
V gene: TRBV28
clone size: many
CDR3 protein: CASFTGGPTYEQYF
CDR3 DNA: TGTGCCAGCTTCACCGGAGGGCCAACCTACGAGCAGTACTTC

D gene: .
J gene: TRBJ1-5
V gene: TRBV6-1
clone size: many
CDR3 protein: CASSVRVKDQPQHF
CDR3 DNA: TGTGCCAGCAGTGTCAGGGTAAAGGATCAGCCCCAGCATTTT

D gene: .
J gene: TRBJ1-3
V gene: TRBV7-9
clone size: few
CDR3 protein: CASSLTRTGYGNTIYF
CDR3 DNA: TGTGCCAGCAGCTTAACCCGTACAGGTTATGGAAACACCATATATTTT

D gene: .
J gene: TRBJ1-5
V gene: TRBV6-6
clone size: many
CDR3 protein: CASSSGTQQPQHF
CDR3 DNA: TGTGCCAGCAGCTCCGGGACACAGCAGCCCCAGCATTTT

D gene: .
J gene: TRBJ2-3
V gene: TRBV5-1
clone size: many
CDR3 protein: CASSSTVSSTDTQYF
CDR3 DNA: TGCGCCAGCAGCTCGACTGTCTCTAGCACAGATACGCAGTATTTT

D gene: TRBD1
J gene: TRBJ2-2
V gene: TRBV7-3
clone size: many
CDR3 protein: CASRSTGGPNTGELFF
CDR3 DNA: TGTGCCAGCAGATCAACAGGGGGCCCGAACACCGGGGAGCTGTTTTTT

D gene: .
J gene: TRBJ2-5
V gene: TRBV7-8
clone size: many
CDR3 protein: CASSLYLYQETQYF
CDR3 DNA: TGTGCCAGCAGCTTATATCTGTACCAAGAGACCCAGTACTTC

D gene: .
J gene: TRBJ2-1
V gene: TRBV5-1
clone size: many
CDR3 protein: CASSFVGGPAGEQFF
CDR3 DNA: TGCGCCAGCAGCTTCGTCGGGGGCCCAGCTGGTGAGCAGTTCTTC

D gene: TRBD1
J gene: TRBJ2-7
V gene: TRBV20-1
clone size: many
CDR3 protein: CSARVYRGDREQYF
CDR3 DNA: TGCAGTGCTAGAGTGTACAGGGGGGACAGGGAGCAGTACTTC

D gene: TRBD1
J gene: TRBJ2-6
V gene: TRBV6-4
clone size: .
CDR3 protein: CASSGQGTQSGANVLTF
CDR3 DNA: TGTGCCAGCAGTGGACAGGGTACCCAATCTGGGGCCAACGTCCTGACTTTC

D gene: .
J gene: TRBJ1-2
V gene: TRBV5-1
clone size: many
CDR3 protein: CASSLETGSYGYGYTF
CDR3 DNA: TGCGCCAGCAGCTTAGAAACAGGGAGCTACGGCTATGGCTACACCTTC

D gene: .
J gene: TRBJ1-3
V gene: TRBV6-5
clone size: once
CDR3 protein: CASRTGRLGTIYF
CDR3 DNA: TGTGCCAGCAGAACCGGACGGCTCGGCACCATATATTTT

D gene: TRBD1
J gene: TRBJ2-7
V gene: TRBV28
clone size: many
CDR3 protein: CASSPQGYEQYF
CDR3 DNA: TGTGCCAGCAGTCCACAGGGGTACGAGCAGTACTTC

D gene: .
J gene: TRBJ1-5
V gene: TRBV12-3/TRBV12-4
clone size: many
CDR3 protein: CASSLKGSAGNQPQHF
CDR3 DNA: TGTGCCAGCAGTTTAAAGGGGTCGGCAGGAAATCAGCCCCAGCATTTT

D gene: TRBD1
J gene: TRBJ1-1
V gene: TRBV6-6
clone size: many
CDR3 protein: CASSPGTENTEAFF
CDR3 DNA: TGTGCCAGCAGTCCCGGGACAGAAAACACTGAAGCTTTCTTT

D gene: TRBD2
J gene: TRBJ2-1
V gene: TRBV20-1
clone size: many
CDR3 protein: CSARRLAGGNEQFF
CDR3 DNA: TGCAGTGCTAGGAGACTAGCGGGAGGCAATGAGCAGTTCTTC

D gene: .
J gene: TRBJ2-7
V gene: TRBV5-1
clone size: many
CDR3 protein: CASSRPGAGLRNEQYF
CDR3 DNA: TGCGCCAGCAGCCGCCCCGGGGCGGGGCTACGAAACGAGCAGTACTTC

D gene: .
J gene: TRBJ1-1
V gene: TRBV12-3/TRBV12-4
clone size: many
CDR3 protein: CASIYRRDMNTEAFF
CDR3 DNA: TGTGCCAGCATCTATAGGAGGGACATGAACACTGAAGCTTTCTTT

D gene: .
J gene: TRBJ1-5
V gene: TRBV29-1
clone size: many
CDR3 protein: CSVATGSSNQPQHF
CDR3 DNA: TGCAGCGTGGCAACAGGGTCCTCAAATCAGCCCCAGCATTTT

D gene: TRBD1
J gene: TRBJ2-3
V gene: TRBV10-3
clone size: many
CDR3 protein: CAIGQGRTDTQYF
CDR3 DNA: TGTGCCATCGGACAGGGGAGGACAGATACGCAGTATTTT

D gene: TRBD2
J gene: TRBJ2-1
V gene: TRBV12-5
clone size: many
CDR3 protein: CASGVAGVGNEQFF
CDR3 DNA: TGTGCTAGTGGTGTAGCGGGAGTGGGTAATGAGCAGTTCTTC

D gene: TRBD2
J gene: TRBJ2-1
V gene: TRBV13
clone size: .
CDR3 protein: CASSLGAGNEQFF
CDR3 DNA: TGTGCCAGCAGCTTAGGAGCGGGGAATGAGCAGTTCTTC

D gene: TRBD1
J gene: TRBJ2-1
V gene: TRBV12-3/TRBV12-4
clone size: many
CDR3 protein: CASSRDRGQHNEQFF
CDR3 DNA: TGTGCCAGCAGTCGGGACAGGGGGCAGCACAATGAGCAGTTCTTC

D gene: .
J gene: TRBJ2-7
V gene: TRBV7-9
clone size: many
CDR3 protein: CASSSEGAEQYF
CDR3 DNA: TGTGCCAGCAGCTCTGAAGGGGCCGAGCAGTACTTC

D gene: .
J gene: TRBJ1-3
V gene: TRBV9
clone size: many
CDR3 protein: CASSVENSGNTIYF
CDR3 DNA: TGTGCCAGCAGCGTAGAGAACTCTGGAAACACCATATATTTT

D gene: .
J gene: TRBJ2-7
V gene: TRBV7-3
clone size: .
CDR3 protein: CASSRRSADEQYF
CDR3 DNA: TGTGCCAGCAGCCGACGGTCGGCGGACGAGCAGTACTTC

D gene: .
J gene: TRBJ2-3
V gene: TRBV5-1
clone size: many
CDR3 protein: CASSSGTQRTDTQYF
CDR3 DNA: TGCGCCAGCAGCTCCGGGACCCAACGCACAGATACGCAGTATTTT

D gene: TRBD1
J gene: TRBJ2-7
V gene: TRBV2
clone size: many
CDR3 protein: CASRTGRGSYEQYF
CDR3 DNA: TGTGCCAGCAGGACAGGGAGAGGGTCCTACGAGCAGTACTTC

D gene: .
J gene: TRBJ2-5
V gene: TRBV20-1
clone size: .
CDR3 protein: CSCLGGKETQYF
CDR3 DNA: TGCAGTTGTCTAGGGGGGAAAGAGACCCAGTACTTC

D gene: TRBD2
J gene: TRBJ2-3
V gene: TRBV20-1
clone size: .
CDR3 protein: CSAPTSGKGDTQYF
CDR3 DNA: TGCAGTGCTCCTACTAGCGGGAAAGGGGATACGCAGTATTTT

D gene: TRBD2
J gene: TRBJ2-2
V gene: TRBV7-9
clone size: .
CDR3 protein: CASSSRGLAALTGELFF
CDR3 DNA: TGTGCCAGCAGCTCCCGAGGACTAGCGGCCCTCACCGGGGAGCTGTTTTTT

D gene: TRBD2
J gene: TRBJ2-1
V gene: TRBV5-1
clone size: medium-sized
CDR3 protein: CASSPGTSGSFYNEQFF
CDR3 DNA: TGCGCCAGCAGCCCCGGGACTAGCGGGAGTTTCTACAATGAGCAGTTCTTC

D gene: .
J gene: TRBJ2-1
V gene: TRBV6-6
clone size: .
CDR3 protein: CASSHRTEQFF
CDR3 DNA: TGTGCCAGCAGTCACAGGACCGAGCAGTTCTTC

D gene: .
J gene: TRBJ2-1
V gene: TRBV12-3/TRBV12-4
clone size: many
CDR3 protein: CASSLSLGLIKNEQFF
CDR3 DNA: TGTGCCAGCAGTTTAAGTTTAGGACTTATTAAAAATGAGCAGTTCTTC

D gene: .
J gene: TRBJ1-1
V gene: TRBV5-1
clone size: many
CDR3 protein: CASSLAEETEAFF
CDR3 DNA: TGCGCCAGCAGCTTGGCCGAGGAGACAGAAGCTTTCTTT

D gene: .
J gene: TRBJ2-1
V gene: TRBV20-1
clone size: many
CDR3 protein: CSARDRPNEQFF
CDR3 DNA: TGCAGTGCTAGAGATCGGCCGAATGAGCAGTTCTTC

D gene: TRBD2
J gene: TRBJ2-1
V gene: TRBV20-1
clone size: few
CDR3 protein: CSVGTSGRLNEQFF
CDR3 DNA: TGCAGTGTTGGGACTAGCGGGAGGTTGAATGAGCAGTTCTTC

D gene: .
J gene: TRBJ1-1
V gene: TRBV5-1
clone size: .
CDR3 protein: CASSFGQRSAEAFF
CDR3 DNA: TGCGCCAGCAGCTTCGGACAGCGTAGCGCTGAAGCTTTCTTT

D gene: .
J gene: TRBJ2-5
V gene: TRBV7-2
clone size: many
CDR3 protein: CASSPLSGQETQYF
CDR3 DNA: TGTGCCAGCAGTCCTCTCTCGGGGCAAGAGACCCAGTACTTC

D gene: TRBD1
J gene: TRBJ2-7
V gene: TRBV10-3
clone size: once
CDR3 protein: CAISEGTGIPYEQYF
CDR3 DNA: TGTGCCATCAGTGAGGGGACAGGGATACCCTACGAGCAGTACTTC

D gene: TRBD1
J gene: TRBJ1-2
V gene: TRBV5-1
clone size: many
CDR3 protein: CASSPGQGYGYTF
CDR3 DNA: TGCGCCAGCAGCCCGGGACAGGGCTATGGCTACACCTTC

D gene: TRBD2
J gene: TRBJ2-1
V gene: TRBV7-2
clone size: many
CDR3 protein: CASSSGLAGVQQFF
CDR3 DNA: TGTGCCAGCAGCTCGGGACTAGCGGGAGTACAGCAGTTCTTC

D gene: TRBD1
J gene: TRBJ2-3
V gene: TRBV7-9
clone size: many
CDR3 protein: CASSRGQHSDTQYF
CDR3 DNA: TGTGCCAGCAGCCGGGGACAGCACTCAGATACGCAGTATTTT

D gene: .
J gene: TRBJ2-7
V gene: TRBV5-1
clone size: many
CDR3 protein: CASSSGEVAAEQYF
CDR3 DNA: TGCGCCAGCAGCTCGGGGGAAGTGGCGGCGGAGCAGTACTTC